This TCR beta chain was sequenced in a study of OX40 agonist ivuxolimab in advanced cancers. For the study at large: From roughly 20 to 79 years was the age range, with a mean of approximately 58 years, and around 83% were male. Study observations and caveats: Relatively little clonal expansion, among the lowest observed, appeared in partial responders at 0.1-3.0 mg/kg. Clonal expansion from baseline to week 6 occurred in both CD4+ and CD8+ T cells.

CDR1 is MDHEN, CDR2 SYDVKM, per germline. This CDR3 has 14 amino acids. V was cut by 7 bases and J by 5 bases, with 14 bases left in between. This clone has just one count. Its specificity is not known. Only in-frame clones appear in the TCRdb table, and some are missing; sequencing was by immunoSEQ multiplex PCR. The sample shows some 70,000 clones, 65% to 90% of them seen only once. This material consisted of CD4+ or CD8+ T cells sorted from blood, taken in a trial of the OX40 agonist ivuxolimab. The receptor was derived from an adult with an advanced solid tumor such as melanoma, head and neck, liver or kidney cancer. This chain joins TRBV28 and TRBJ1-4; maybe TRBD1 (5 bases). The CDR3 protein is CASTPGSRNEKLFF. CDR3 DNA: TGTGCCAGCACCCCAGGGAGCAGGAATGAAAAACTGTTTTTT. The full variable domain, completed using reference TRBV28 and TRBJ1-4, is DVKVTQSSRYLVKRTGEKVFLECVQDMDHENMFWYRQDPGLGLRLIYFSYDVKMKEKGDIPEGYSVSREKKERFSLILESASTNQTSMYLCASTPGSRNEKLFFGSGTQLSVL.